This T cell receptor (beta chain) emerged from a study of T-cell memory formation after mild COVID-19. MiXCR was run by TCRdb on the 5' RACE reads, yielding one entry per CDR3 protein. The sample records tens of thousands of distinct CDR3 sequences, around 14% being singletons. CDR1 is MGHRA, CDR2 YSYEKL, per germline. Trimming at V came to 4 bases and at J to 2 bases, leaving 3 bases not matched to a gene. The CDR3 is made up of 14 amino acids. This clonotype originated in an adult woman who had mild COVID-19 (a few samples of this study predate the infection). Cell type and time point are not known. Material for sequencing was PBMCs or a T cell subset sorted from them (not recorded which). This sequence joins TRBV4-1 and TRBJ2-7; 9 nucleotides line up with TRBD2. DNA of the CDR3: TGCGCCAGCAGCCTCTCTAGCGGGGCCTACGAGCAGTACTTC. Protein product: CASSLSSGAYEQYF.